A single sample is the source of the 20 T cell receptor beta chains below, sequenced in a study of blood T cell repertoires in COVID-19. Clones were read by immunoSEQ multiplex PCR, and TCRdb kept only the in-frame ones, dropping some. The table lists under 65,000 clones, roughly 90% of them singletons. The sample taken for sequencing was peripheral blood. Receptors were obtained from a human donor in a cohort sampled during active COVID-19.

The rearrangement uses TRBV5-4 and TRBJ2-5, with 9 bases lining up with TRBD2. Germline V gene data show CDR1 as SGHNT and CDR2 as YYREEE (reference sequence). The V gene end was trimmed by 5 bases and the J gene end by 1 base; junction bases not matched to a gene: 6. This CDR3 contains 15 residues. Written as DNA, the CDR3 is TGTGCCAGCAGGAATCTAGCGGGGAGCCAAGAGACCCAGTACTTC. This codes for CASRNLAGSQETQYF.

The rearrangement joins TRBV6-5 to TRBJ1-5; 7 positions match TRBD1. CDR3 length: 16 residues. V lost 0 bases and J lost 7; bases outside the gene matches: 9. Germline assignment: CDR1 MNHEY and CDR2 SVGAGI. The DNA of the CDR3 is TGTGCCAGCAGTTACTCGTTCACAGGGGTGGAGCAGCCCCAGCATTTT. Residues: CASSYSFTGVEQPQHF.

The chain employs TRBV28 and TRBJ2-1; D is perhaps TRBD2 (6 bases). V was pared by 6 bases and J by 0 bases, with 15 bases between. Germline CDR1 MDHEN, CDR2 SYDVKM. The CDR3 has 16 residues. CDR3 bases: TGTGCCAGCAGCCCTGGGGGGACTCGCTCCTACAATGAGCAGTTCTTC. Translated, it gives CASSPGGTRSYNEQFF.

CDR3 coding DNA: TGCGCCAGCAGCTTAAGCAGGGACTACGAGCAGTACTTC. Translating gives CASSLSRDYEQYF. V and J are TRBV5-1 and TRBJ2-7; weak D call: TRBD1 (5 bases). The length of the CDR3 is 13 residues. Deletions cut 2 bases from V and 3 bases from J, with 9 bases between. Germline V lookup: CDR1 SGHRS, CDR2 YFSETQ.

The V and J genes are TRBV4-3 and TRBJ2-7; TRBD2 agrees at 8 bases. Germline values: CDR1 LGHNA, CDR2 YSLEER. The CDR3 has 18 amino acids. J gave up 2 bases and V 0 bases, and 12 bases lay outside the gene matches. The CDR3 DNA sequence: TGCGCCAGCAGCCAAGAGGCTAGCGGGCCCTCCTTCACCTACGAGCAGTACTTC. Protein: CASSQEASGPSFTYEQYF.

The rearrangement links TRBV10-3 to TRBJ1-3; 10 nucleotides agree with TRBD1. Germline V gives CDR1 ENHRY, CDR2 SYGVKD. This CDR3 comprises 14 residues. V lost 6 bases, J lost 2 bases, and 1 base stayed unmatched. The CDR3 bases are TGTGCCATCAGGACAGGGGGCCCTGGAAACACCATATATTTT. Protein sequence: CAIRTGGPGNTIYF.

This sequence joins TRBV2 and TRBJ2-1, with D maybe TRBD1 (5 bases). The CDR3 has 14 amino acids. V lost 4 bases and J 9 bases, leaving 16 bases between the germline ends. Germline V lookup: CDR1 SNHLY, CDR2 FYNNEI. The CDR3 nucleotides are TGTGCCAGCAGTGGACCGAACAGGATCGGTGAGCAGTTCTTC. It yields the protein CASSGPNRIGEQFF.

The chain is built from TRBV6-5 and TRBJ1-1; 8 bases map to TRBD1. Looked up from germline, CDR1 is MNHEY and CDR2 is SVGAGI. Unmatched junction bases numbered 12, after V lost 5 bases and J lost 7 bases. The CDR3 has 15 residues. The CDR3: CASSLWTGKGFEAFF. CDR3 sequence (DNA): TGTGCCAGCAGTCTCTGGACAGGGAAGGGGTTTGAAGCTTTCTTT.

Points on this clone: Other nucleotide sequences in the sample specify the same CDR3. This sequence joins TRBV7-2 and TRBJ1-1, with D unresolved. Germline CDR1 is SGHTA and CDR2 is FQGNSA. The CDR3 runs 11 residues. The V end was cut by 5 bases, the J end by 4 bases, with 5 bases between. This CDR3 is CASSMRTEAFF. The CDR3 coding sequence is TGTGCCAGCAGCATGCGCACTGAAGCTTTCTTT.

V gene TRBV5-1 combines with J gene TRBJ2-6; D call uncertain. The CDR3 is made up of 15 amino acids. Germline lookup yields CDR1 SGHRS and CDR2 YFSETQ. Deletions cut 3 bases from V and 0 bases from J, with 7 bases between. The CDR3 DNA reads TGCGCCAGCAGCTCAGACACCTCTGGGGCCAACGTCCTGACTTTC. It specifies CASSSDTSGANVLTF.

The CDR3 nucleotides read TGCGCCAGCAGCTTGGGAGACAGGGGGTACACCGGGGAGCTGTTTTTT. Its protein product is CASSLGDRGYTGELFF. The J gene is TRBJ2-2, the V gene TRBV5-1; 9 bases are shared with TRBD1. V gave up 0 bases and J gave up 3 bases; unmatched junction bases: 3. The germline V gene has CDR1 SGHRS and CDR2 YFSETQ. The CDR3 is 16 amino acids.

This clone appeared a single time. The chain recombines TRBV29-1 with TRBJ1-1; the match to TRBD1 covers 8 bases. The CDR3 is made up of 13 amino acids. The junction had 4 bases not matched to a gene; V was cut back by 2 bases and J by 5 bases. Germline-derived CDR1 and CDR2 are SQVTM and ANQGSEA. This CDR3 reads CSVEQGATTEAFF. The CDR3 DNA reads TGCAGCGTTGAACAGGGGGCGACTACTGAAGCTTTCTTT.

The chain couples TRBV4-3 to TRBJ1-4; D is possibly TRBD1 (6 bases). From germline, CDR1 is LGHNA and CDR2 YSLEER. This CDR3 contains 18 residues. Trimming pared 0 bases from V and 8 bases from J, leaving 22 bases between. This CDR3 reads CASSQDLLRRGTGEKLFF. The DNA for the CDR3 is TGCGCCAGCAGCCAAGATCTCCTTCGCAGGGGCACGGGGGAAAAACTGTTTTTT.

The J gene is TRBJ2-5, the V gene TRBV15, with D uncertain. V lost 8 bases and J lost 5, with 12 bases in between. The germline V gene encodes CDR1 LNHNV and CDR2 YYDKDF (reference sequence). This CDR3 contains 12 residues. CDR3 residues: CATSSSRETQYF. CDR3 nucleotides: TGTGCCACCTCATCTTCCAGGGAGACCCAGTACTTC.

The genes are TRBV9 and TRBJ2-7; D possibly corresponds to TRBD1 (6 bases). Germline loops: CDR1 SGDLS, CDR2 YYNGEE. There are 15 residues in the CDR3. V was trimmed by 0 bases and J by 0 bases, leaving 10 bases between them. The DNA of the CDR3 is TGTGCCAGCAGCGTAGATGGACAGCACTCCTACGAGCAGTACTTC. Protein product: CASSVDGQHSYEQYF.

This clone was counted between two and nine times. CDR3 loop: CASSPRAGGRNNQPQHF. The CDR3 DNA sequence: TGTGCCAGCTCACCACGAGCAGGGGGACGCAACAATCAGCCCCAGCATTTT. The J gene is TRBJ1-5, the V gene TRBV18, with 7 bases aligning to TRBD1. CDR3 size: 17 residues. V was clipped by 1 base and J by 3 bases; unmatched bases: 9. Germline CDR1 reads KGHSH; CDR2 reads LQKENI.

The chain is built from TRBV2 and TRBJ2-7, with D uncertain. Germline CDR1 is SNHLY and CDR2 is FYNNEI. The CDR3 covers 12 residues. Trimming shortened V by 2 bases and J by 2 bases, and 4 bases separated the two germline ends. As DNA, the CDR3 is TGTGCCAGCAGTGAACAGGCCTACGAGCAGTACTTC. Its translation: CASSEQAYEQYF.

This chain uses TRBV2 with TRBJ2-7; 9 bases are shared with TRBD2. V was pared by 6 bases and J by 2 bases, with 11 bases of the junction left unmatched. Germline V gene data show CDR1 as SNHLY and CDR2 as FYNNEI. This CDR3 comprises 16 residues. The CDR3, as DNA: TGTGCCAGCAGCCCGCCGCGGCGGGAGGGAACCTACGAGCAGTACTTC. Translating gives CASSPPRREGTYEQYF.

In its sample, this clone was seen once. The chain recombines TRBV11-2 with TRBJ2-3; 10 positions agree with TRBD2. CDR1 and CDR2 from the germline V gene are SGHAT and FQNNGV. The CDR3 spans 18 residues. The V segment lost 5 bases and the J segment 1 base; nucleotides outside the gene matches: 12. The CDR3 loop reads CASSTYPLAGARTDTQYF. CDR3 sequence (DNA): TGTGCCAGCAGCACATATCCCCTAGCGGGAGCCCGCACAGATACGCAGTATTTT.

This clone was seen a single time. The gene calls are TRBV18 and TRBJ2-7, with TRBD2 identical over 12 bases. This CDR3 is built from 19 residues. Germline-derived CDR1 and CDR2 are KGHSH and LQKENI. The trim removed 5 bases at V and 0 bases at J, leaving 14 bases unmatched. CDR3 sequence reads: CASSGGTSGRTRASYEQYF. The CDR3 DNA reads as TGTGCCAGCTCAGGCGGAACTAGCGGGAGGACCAGAGCCTCCTACGAGCAGTACTTC.